The present entry profiles one T cell receptor beta chain with its context. Profiling relied on immunoSEQ multiplex PCR, and the TCRdb table lists in-frame clones only, not all of them. The sample has around 95,000 clones; about 90% are singletons. These data come from a study of control samples from healthy donors and cancer patients. This sequence originates from a woman aged 50 to 60 in good health. The source material was blood.

The DNA of the CDR3 is TGTGCCAGCAGCTTAGTCCTAGCGGGGGCTGGTGGTAACAATGAGCAGTTCTTC. Protein sequence: CASSLVLAGAGGNNEQFF. V is TRBV7-2 and J is TRBJ2-1; 10 bases line up with TRBD2. CDR3 size: 18 residues. V was pared by 1 base and J by 5 bases, with 11 bases of the junction left unmatched. Germline-derived CDR1 and CDR2 are SGHTA and FQGNSA. Filled out from reference TRBV7-2 and TRBJ2-1, the complete variable domain reads GAGVSQSPSNKVTEKGKDVELRCDPISGHTALYWYRQSLGQGLEFLIYFQGNSAPDKSGLPSDRFSAERTGGSVSTLTIQRTQQEDSAVYLCASSLVLAGAGGNNEQFFGPGTRLTVL.